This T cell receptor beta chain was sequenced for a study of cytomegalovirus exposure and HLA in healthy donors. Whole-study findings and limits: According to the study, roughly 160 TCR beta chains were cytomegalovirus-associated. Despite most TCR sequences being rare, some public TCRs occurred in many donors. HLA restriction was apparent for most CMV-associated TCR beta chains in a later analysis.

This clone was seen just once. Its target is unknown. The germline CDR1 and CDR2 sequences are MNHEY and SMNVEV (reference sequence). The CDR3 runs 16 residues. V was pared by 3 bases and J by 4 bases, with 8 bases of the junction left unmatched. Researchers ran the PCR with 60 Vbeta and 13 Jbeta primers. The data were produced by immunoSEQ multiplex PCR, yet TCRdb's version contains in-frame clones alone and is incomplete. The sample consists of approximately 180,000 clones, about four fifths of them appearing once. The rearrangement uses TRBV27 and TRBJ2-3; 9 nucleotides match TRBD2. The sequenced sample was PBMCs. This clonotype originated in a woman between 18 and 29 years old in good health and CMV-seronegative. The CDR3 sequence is CASSFGPLAGSDTQYF. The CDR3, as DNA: TGTGCCAGCAGTTTTGGTCCGCTAGCGGGGTCAGATACGCAGTATTTT.